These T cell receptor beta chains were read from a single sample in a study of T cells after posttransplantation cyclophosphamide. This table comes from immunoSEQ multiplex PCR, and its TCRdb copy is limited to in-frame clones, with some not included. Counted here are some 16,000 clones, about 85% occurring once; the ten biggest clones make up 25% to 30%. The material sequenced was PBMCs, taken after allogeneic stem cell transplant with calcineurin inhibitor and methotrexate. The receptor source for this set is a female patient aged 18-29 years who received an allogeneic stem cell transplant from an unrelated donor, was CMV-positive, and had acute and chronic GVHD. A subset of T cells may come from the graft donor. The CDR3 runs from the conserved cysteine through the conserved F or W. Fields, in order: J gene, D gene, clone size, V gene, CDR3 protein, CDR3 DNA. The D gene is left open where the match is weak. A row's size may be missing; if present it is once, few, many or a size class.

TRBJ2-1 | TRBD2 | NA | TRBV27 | CASTKGGLAPNEQFF | TGTGCCAGCACCAAGGGGGGACTAGCTCCTAATGAGCAGTTCTTC
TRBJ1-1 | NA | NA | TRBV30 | CAWSIGVGDTEAFF | TGTGCCTGGAGCATAGGGGTAGGGGACACTGAAGCTTTCTTT
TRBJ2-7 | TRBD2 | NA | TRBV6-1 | CASKPSGVYEQYF | TGTGCCAGCAAACCTAGCGGGGTATACGAGCAGTACTTC
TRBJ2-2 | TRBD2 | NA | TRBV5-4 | CASSLGLAGTGELFF | TGTGCCAGCAGCCTCGGACTAGCTGGCACCGGGGAGCTGTTTTTT
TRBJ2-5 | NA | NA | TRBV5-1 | CASSSQETQYF | TGCGCCAGCAGCTCACAAGAGACCCAGTACTTC
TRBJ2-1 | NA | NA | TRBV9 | CASSVLAGRGGNEQFF | TGTGCCAGCAGCGTTTTAGCGGGCAGGGGTGGGAATGAGCAGTTCTTC
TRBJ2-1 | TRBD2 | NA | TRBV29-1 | CSVALFGLAGVSEQFF | TGCAGCGTTGCTCTATTTGGACTAGCGGGAGTCAGTGAGCAGTTCTTC
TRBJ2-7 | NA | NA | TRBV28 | CASSYGTRGREQYF | TGTGCCAGCAGTTACGGGACTAGGGGGCGCGAGCAGTACTTC
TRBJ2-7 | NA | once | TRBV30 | CAWEVRSPGEQYF | TGTGCCTGGGAGGTAAGGTCTCCTGGCGAGCAGTACTTC
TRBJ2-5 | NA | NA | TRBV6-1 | CASRPRRAEETQYF | TGTGCCAGCAGACCTAGGAGGGCGGAAGAGACCCAGTACTTC
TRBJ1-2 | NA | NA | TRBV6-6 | CASSYAGLSYGYTF | TGTGCCAGCAGTTATGCGGGACTTAGCTATGGCTACACCTTC
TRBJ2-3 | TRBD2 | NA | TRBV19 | CASSPPVGSSSGRIADTQYF | TGTGCCAGTAGTCCTCCGGTTGGCAGTTCTAGCGGGAGGATCGCAGATACGCAGTATTTT
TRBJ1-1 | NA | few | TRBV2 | CASSPSGDTEAFF | TGTGCCAGCAGTCCATCCGGGGACACTGAAGCTTTCTTT
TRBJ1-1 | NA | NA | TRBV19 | CASRWGRSTEAFF | TGTGCCAGTAGGTGGGGCCGAAGCACTGAAGCTTTCTTT
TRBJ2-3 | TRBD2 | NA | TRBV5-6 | CASSAGLAELTDTQYF | TGTGCCAGCAGCGCGGGACTAGCGGAACTCACAGATACGCAGTATTTT
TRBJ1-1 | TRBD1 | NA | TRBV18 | CASFYGGGTALNTEAFF | TGTGCCAGCTTCTACGGGGGCGGGACAGCTCTGAACACTGAAGCTTTCTTT
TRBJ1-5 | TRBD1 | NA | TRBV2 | CASSEAGGAGQPQHF | TGTGCCAGCAGTGAAGCAGGGGGCGCGGGTCAGCCCCAGCATTTT
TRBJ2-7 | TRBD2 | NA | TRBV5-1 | CASSLRAGGVSYEQYF | TGCGCCAGCAGCTTAAGAGCGGGAGGCGTCTCCTACGAGCAGTACTTC
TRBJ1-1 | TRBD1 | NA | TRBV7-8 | CASSATGTGVEAFF | TGTGCCAGCAGCGCTACCGGGACAGGGGTTGAAGCTTTCTTT
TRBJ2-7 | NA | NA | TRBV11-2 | CASSRDIVYEQYF | TGTGCCAGCAGCAGGGACATTGTTTACGAGCAGTACTTC
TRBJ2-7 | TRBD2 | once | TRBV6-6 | CASSYSGLSYEQYF | TGTGCCAGCAGTTACTCGGGACTATCCTACGAGCAGTACTTC
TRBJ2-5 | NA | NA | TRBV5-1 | CASSWGWGGYAETQYF | TGCGCCAGCAGCTGGGGCTGGGGCGGATACGCGGAGACCCAGTACTTC
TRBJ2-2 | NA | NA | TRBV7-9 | CASSFYRDSNTGELFF | TGTGCCAGCAGCTTTTACCGGGACTCTAACACCGGGGAGCTGTTTTTT
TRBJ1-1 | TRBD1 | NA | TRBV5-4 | CASSLGTGPEAFF | TGTGCCAGCAGCTTGGGGACAGGGCCTGAAGCTTTCTTT
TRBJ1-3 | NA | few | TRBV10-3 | CAISETGNTIYF | TGTGCCATCAGTGAGACAGGAAACACCATATATTTT
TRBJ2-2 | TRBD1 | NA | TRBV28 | CATRSTGGASGELFF | TGTGCCACCAGAAGTACAGGGGGCGCATCCGGGGAGCTGTTTTTT
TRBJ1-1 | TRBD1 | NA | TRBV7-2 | CASSLQDRGWIMNTEAFF | TGTGCCAGCAGCTTACAGGACAGGGGCTGGATCATGAACACTGAAGCTTTCTTT
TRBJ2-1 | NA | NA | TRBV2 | CASSDLGDNEQFF | TGTGCCAGCAGTGATCTAGGGGACAATGAGCAGTTCTTC
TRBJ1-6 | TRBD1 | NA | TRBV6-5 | CASSNRGIGSPLHF | TGTGCCAGCAGCAACAGGGGAATCGGTTCACCCCTCCACTTT
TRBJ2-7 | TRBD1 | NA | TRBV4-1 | CASSQVPGQSYEQYF | TGCGCCAGCAGCCAAGTCCCGGGACAGTCCTACGAGCAGTACTTC
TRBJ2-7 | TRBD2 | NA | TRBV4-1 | CASSQDERRGYYEQYF | TGCGCCAGCAGCCAAGATGAGCGGCGGGGGTACTACGAGCAGTACTTC
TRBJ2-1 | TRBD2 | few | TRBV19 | CASSASGSYEQFF | TGTGCCAGTAGTGCTAGCGGGAGCTATGAGCAGTTCTTC